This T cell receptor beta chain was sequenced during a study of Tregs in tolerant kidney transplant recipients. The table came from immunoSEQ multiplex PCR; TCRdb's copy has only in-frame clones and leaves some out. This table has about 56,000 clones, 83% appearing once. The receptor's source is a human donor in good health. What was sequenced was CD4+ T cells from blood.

CDR3 in DNA: TGTGCCAGCAGTGAAGACTCCCCGGGAGATACGCAGTATTTT. Encoded protein: CASSEDSPGDTQYF. This rearrangement joins TRBV6-1 to TRBJ2-3; D not certain. The CDR3 is 14 amino acids. Trimming removed 1 base at V and 5 bases at J, with 10 bases between. Looked up from germline, CDR1 is MNHNS and CDR2 is SASEGT.